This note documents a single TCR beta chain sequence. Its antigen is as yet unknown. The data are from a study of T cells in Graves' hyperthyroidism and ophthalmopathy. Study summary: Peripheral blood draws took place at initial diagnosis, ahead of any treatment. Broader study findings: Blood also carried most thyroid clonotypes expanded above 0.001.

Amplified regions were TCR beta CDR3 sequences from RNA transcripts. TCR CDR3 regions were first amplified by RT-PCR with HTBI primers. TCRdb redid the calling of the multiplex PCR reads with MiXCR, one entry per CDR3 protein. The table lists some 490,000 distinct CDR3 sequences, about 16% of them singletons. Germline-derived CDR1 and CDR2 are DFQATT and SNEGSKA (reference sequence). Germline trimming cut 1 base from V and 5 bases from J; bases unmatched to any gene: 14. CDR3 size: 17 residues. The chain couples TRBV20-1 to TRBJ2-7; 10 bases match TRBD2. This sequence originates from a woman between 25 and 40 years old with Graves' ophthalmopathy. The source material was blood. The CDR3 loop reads CSARVAGGPRGGNEQYF. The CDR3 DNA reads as TGCAGTGCTAGAGTAGCGGGGGGTCCACGGGGTGGCAACGAGCAGTACTTC.